The 9 T cell receptor beta chains below all came from one sample that was sequenced in a study of blood T cells in healthy people across ages (dated by TCRdb to 2015 to 2017). The library was produced with 5' RACE. Sequencing relied on an Illumina HiSeq 2500. A second PCR of about 6 to 12 cycles was run with a J-beta primer mix and a sample-barcoded 5' primer. The raw public reads went through TCRdb reprocessing: fastp at Q25, MiXCR clone calling, in-frame beta chains kept. All rows with the same CDR3 protein become a single entry with the most common DNA and genes. The sample includes around 780,000 distinct CDR3 sequences, with roughly 25% observed a single time. The ten largest account for about 2.9% of the sample. These same records also appear under a second study, on T cells of mothers and their children.

The sequenced material came from blood. Receptors originate from a boy aged 5-17 years in good health.

V is TRBV6-5 and J is TRBJ1-4; D unresolved. The CDR3 is made up of 13 amino acids. Looked up from germline, CDR1 is MNHEY and CDR2 is SVGAGI. V lost 8 bases to trimming and J lost 8 bases, with 15 bases between them. CDR3 sequence: CASGPPAGEKLFF. The CDR3 coding sequence is TGTGCCAGCGGGCCGCCGGCGGGCGAAAAACTGTTTTTT.

This clonotype appeared a few times. At one boundary the junction diverges from the germline segment, which might be a read error. This chain links TRBV9 with TRBJ2-5; tentatively, D is TRBD1 (5 bases). CDR1 SGDLS and CDR2 YYNGEE come from the germline V gene. This CDR3 region has 15 residues. In nucleotides, the CDR3 is TGTGCTAGCAGCGCATTCAGGGATAGGAGAGAGACCCAGTACTTC. This translates into CASSAFRDRRETQYF.

This clonotype showed up just a few times. The chain links TRBV7-9 to TRBJ1-1; 7 bases agree with TRBD1. This CDR3 region has 15 residues. V shed 4 bases and J 3 bases; nucleotides not matched to a gene: 8. Looked up from germline, CDR1 is SEHNR and CDR2 is FQNEAQ (reference sequence). CDR3 protein: CASSSQGGLDTEAFF. CDR3 sequence (DNA): TGTGCCAGCAGCTCCCAAGGGGGCTTGGACACTGAAGCTTTCTTT.

This clonotype was counted many times. The CDR3 protein is CASSLVNRGYEQYF. CDR3 in DNA: TGTGCCAGCAGCTTGGTTAACAGGGGATACGAGCAGTACTTC. The chain recombines TRBV5-5 with TRBJ2-5, with 7 positions matching TRBD1. The J call is in doubt because the DNA end fits TRBJ2-7 better. The CDR3 has 14 amino acids. Germline-derived CDR1 and CDR2 are SGHKS and YYEKEE (reference sequence).

V usage is TRBV6-5 and J usage is TRBJ2-5; 10 bases line up with TRBD1. CDR3 length: 14 residues. Germline CDR1 reads MNHEY; CDR2 reads SVGAGI. V was clipped by 5 bases and J by 3 bases; unmatched bases: 3. For the CDR3, the DNA is TGTGCCAGCAGTGTGACAGGGGGCGAAGAGACCCAGTACTTC. Encoded protein: CASSVTGGEETQYF.

This sequence joins TRBV2 and TRBJ2-5; 7 bases agree with TRBD1. Trimming took 6 bases from V and 4 from J; bases not matched to a gene: 11. CDR1 is SNHLY, CDR2 FYNNEI, per germline. The CDR3 runs 15 residues. CDR3 residues: CASSDLRQGRETQYF. The CDR3 bases are TGTGCCAGCAGCGATCTACGACAGGGACGAGAGACCCAGTACTTC.

The chain links TRBV6-2 or TRBV6-3 to TRBJ1-1; D is uncertain. V shed 6 bases and J shed 7 bases, with 12 bases lying between them. Germline V gene data show CDR1 as MNHEY and CDR2 as SVGEGT. The CDR3 covers 12 residues. CDR3 DNA: TGTGCCAGCAGCCACCCCGCGGGTGAAGCTTTCTTT. As protein: CASSHPAGEAFF.

This chain joins TRBV12-3 or TRBV12-4 and TRBJ1-3, with D perhaps matching TRBD1 (5 bases). The CDR3 length is 16 residues. Trimming pared 3 bases from V and 0 bases from J, leaving 12 bases between. The CDR3 protein is CASSFARQFSGNTIYF. DNA of the CDR3: TGTGCCAGCAGTTTCGCGAGACAGTTCTCTGGAAACACCATATATTTT.

In this sample, this clonotype turned up a few times. The chain joins TRBV7-9 to TRBJ1-1, with D possibly being TRBD1 (5 bases). The V gene lost 7 bases and the J gene lost 3 bases, with 9 bases spanning the gap. In germline, CDR1 is SEHNR, CDR2 FQNEAQ (reference sequence). CDR3 length: 12 amino acids. CDR3 coding DNA: TGTGCCAGCACGGAAGGGGACACTGAAGCTTTCTTT. This translates into CASTEGDTEAFF. The complete variable domain, with remaining parts taken from reference TRBV7-9 and TRBJ1-1, reads DTGVSQNPRHKITKRGQNVTFRCDPISEHNRLYWYRQTLGQGPEFLTYFQNEAQLEKSRLLSDRFSAERPKGSFSTLEIQRTEQGDSAMYLCASTEGDTEAFFGQGTRLTVV.